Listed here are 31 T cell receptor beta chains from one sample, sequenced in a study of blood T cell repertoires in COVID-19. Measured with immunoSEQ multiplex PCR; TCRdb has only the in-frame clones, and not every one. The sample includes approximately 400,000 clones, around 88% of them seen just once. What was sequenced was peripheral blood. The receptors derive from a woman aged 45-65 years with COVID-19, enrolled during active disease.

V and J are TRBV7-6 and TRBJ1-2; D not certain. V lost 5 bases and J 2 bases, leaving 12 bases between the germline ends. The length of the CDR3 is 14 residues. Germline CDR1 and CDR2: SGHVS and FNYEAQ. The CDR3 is CASSLLTENYGYTF. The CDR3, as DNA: TGTGCCAGCAGCCTGCTGACGGAGAACTATGGCTACACCTTC.

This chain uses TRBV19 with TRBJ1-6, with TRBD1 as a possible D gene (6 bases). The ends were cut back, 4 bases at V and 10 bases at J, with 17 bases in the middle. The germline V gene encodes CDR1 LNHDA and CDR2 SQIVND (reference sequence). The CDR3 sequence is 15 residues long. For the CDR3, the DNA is TGTGCCAGTAGTAAATTCAGGGGTGAGGGGTCACCCCTCCACTTT. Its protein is CASSKFRGEGSPLHF.

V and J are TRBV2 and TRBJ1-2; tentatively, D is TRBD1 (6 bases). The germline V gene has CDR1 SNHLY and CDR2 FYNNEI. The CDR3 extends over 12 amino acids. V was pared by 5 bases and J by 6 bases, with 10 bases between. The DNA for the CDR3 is TGTGCCAGCAGTCTTACAGGGAATGGCTACACCTTC. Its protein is CASSLTGNGYTF.

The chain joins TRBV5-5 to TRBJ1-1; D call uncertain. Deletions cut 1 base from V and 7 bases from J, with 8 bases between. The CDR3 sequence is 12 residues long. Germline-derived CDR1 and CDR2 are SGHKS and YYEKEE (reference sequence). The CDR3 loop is CASSLIGNEAFF. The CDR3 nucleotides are TGTGCCAGCAGCTTGATCGGGAATGAAGCTTTCTTT.

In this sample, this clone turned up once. CDR3 sequence (DNA): TGTGCCAGCAGCTTAATGCGGGGAGCTAACTATGGCTACACCTTC. Its translation is CASSLMRGANYGYTF. The chain recombines TRBV7-3 with TRBJ1-2; no clear D. Germline CDR1 and CDR2: SGHTA and FQGTGA. This CDR3 has 15 amino acids. V gave up 1 base and J gave up 0 bases, with 9 bases separating them.

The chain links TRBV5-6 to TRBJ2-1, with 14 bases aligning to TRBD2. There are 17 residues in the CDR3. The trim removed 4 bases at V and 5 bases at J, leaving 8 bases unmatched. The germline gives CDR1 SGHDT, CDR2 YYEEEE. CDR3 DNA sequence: TGTGCCAGCAGCCAACGGACTAGCGGGGGGTTCCACAATGAGCAGTTCTTC. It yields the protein CASSQRTSGGFHNEQFF. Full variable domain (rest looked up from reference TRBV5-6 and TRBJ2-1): DAGVTQSPTHLIKTRGQQVTLRCSPKSGHDTVSWYQQALGQGPQFIFQYYEEEERQRGNFPDRFSGHQFPNYSSELNVNALLLGDSALYLCASSQRTSGGFHNEQFFGPGTRLTVL.

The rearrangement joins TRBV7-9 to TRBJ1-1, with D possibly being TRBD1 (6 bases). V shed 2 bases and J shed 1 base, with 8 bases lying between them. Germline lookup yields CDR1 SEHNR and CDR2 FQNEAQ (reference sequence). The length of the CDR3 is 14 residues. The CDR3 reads CASSLWGPNTEAFF. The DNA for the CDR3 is TGTGCCAGCAGCTTATGGGGGCCGAACACTGAAGCTTTCTTT.

CDR3 sequence (DNA): TGCGCCAGCAACCCTTTGACAGGGAACTATGGCTACACCTTC. It codes for CASNPLTGNYGYTF. The J gene is TRBJ1-2, the V gene TRBV5-1; 7 bases agree with TRBD1. The trim removed 6 bases at V and 2 bases at J, leaving 7 bases unmatched. CDR1 and CDR2 (germline): SGHRS, YFSETQ. The CDR3 runs to 14 residues.

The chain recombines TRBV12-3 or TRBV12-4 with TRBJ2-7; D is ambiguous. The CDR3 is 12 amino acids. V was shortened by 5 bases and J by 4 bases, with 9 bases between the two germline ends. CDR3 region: CASSPHLYEQYF. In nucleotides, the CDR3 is TGTGCCAGCAGTCCACACCTTTACGAGCAGTACTTC.

The CDR3 DNA reads as TGTGCCAGCAGTGACCCAGCACAGGGGGTTTTGGAGACCCAGTACTTC. Translating gives CASSDPAQGVLETQYF. The J gene is TRBJ2-5, the V gene TRBV6-1; TRBD1 matches 8 bases. V was pared by 3 bases and J by 5 bases, with 11 bases of the junction left unmatched. The CDR3 length is 16 residues. Germline-derived CDR1 and CDR2 are MNHNS and SASEGT.

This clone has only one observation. CDR3 nucleotide sequence: TGTGCCAGCAGCTTGGTAGGGGGATCGGGTGGCTACACCTTC. Its protein product is CASSLVGGSGGYTF. The V call is TRBV5-4, the J call TRBJ1-2; TRBD1 is a possible D gene (6 bases). With 0 bases removed from V and 7 bases from J, the gap between germline ends came to 13 bases. The CDR3 runs to 14 residues. Germline V gene data show CDR1 as SGHNT and CDR2 as YYREEE (reference sequence).

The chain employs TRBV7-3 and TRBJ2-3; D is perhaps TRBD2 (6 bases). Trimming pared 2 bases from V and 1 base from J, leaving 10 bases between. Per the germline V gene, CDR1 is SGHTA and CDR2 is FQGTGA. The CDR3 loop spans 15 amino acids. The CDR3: CASSLGVAGTDTQYF. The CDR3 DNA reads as TGTGCCAGCAGCTTAGGGGTAGCGGGCACAGATACGCAGTATTTT.

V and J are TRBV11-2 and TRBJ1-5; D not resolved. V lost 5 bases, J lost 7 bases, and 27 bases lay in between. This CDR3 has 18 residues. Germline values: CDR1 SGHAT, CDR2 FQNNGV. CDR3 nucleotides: TGTGCCAGCAGCCCCTATACCGGGAGGGCGAAGGGAGAACAGCCCCAGCATTTT. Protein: CASSPYTGRAKGEQPQHF.

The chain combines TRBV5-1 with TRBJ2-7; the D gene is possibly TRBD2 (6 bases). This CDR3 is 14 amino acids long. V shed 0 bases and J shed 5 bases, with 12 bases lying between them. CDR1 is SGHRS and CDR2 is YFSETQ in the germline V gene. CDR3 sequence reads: CASSLVGGDDEQYF. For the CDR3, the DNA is TGCGCCAGCAGCTTGGTCGGGGGAGACGACGAGCAGTACTTC.

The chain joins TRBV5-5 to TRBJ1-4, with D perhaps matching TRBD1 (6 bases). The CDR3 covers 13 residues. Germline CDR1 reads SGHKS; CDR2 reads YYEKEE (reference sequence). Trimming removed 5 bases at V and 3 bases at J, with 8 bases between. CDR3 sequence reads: CASSWTANEKLFF. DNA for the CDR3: TGTGCCAGCAGTTGGACAGCTAATGAAAAACTGTTTTTT.

Here the CDR3 reads CATSDRWTGASTDTQYF. The CDR3 DNA reads as TGTGCCACCAGTGATCGATGGACAGGGGCTAGCACAGATACGCAGTATTTT. The chain employs TRBV24-1 and TRBJ2-3; 9 nucleotides align to TRBD1. Germline lookup yields CDR1 KGHDR and CDR2 SFDVKD. Germline trimming cut 3 bases from V and 0 bases from J; bases unmatched to any gene: 6. This CDR3 has 17 amino acids.

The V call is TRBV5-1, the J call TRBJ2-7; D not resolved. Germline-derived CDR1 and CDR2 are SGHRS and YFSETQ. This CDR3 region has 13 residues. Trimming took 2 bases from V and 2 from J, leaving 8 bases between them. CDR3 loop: CASSLGVPYEQYF. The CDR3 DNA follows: TGCGCCAGCAGCTTAGGAGTACCCTACGAGCAGTACTTC.

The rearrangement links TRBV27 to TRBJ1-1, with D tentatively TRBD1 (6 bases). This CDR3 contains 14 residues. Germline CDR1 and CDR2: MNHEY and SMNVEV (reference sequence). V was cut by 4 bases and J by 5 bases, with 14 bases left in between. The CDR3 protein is CASSSQGWGTEAFF. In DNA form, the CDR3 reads TGTGCCAGCAGTTCCCAGGGGTGGGGAACTGAAGCTTTCTTT.

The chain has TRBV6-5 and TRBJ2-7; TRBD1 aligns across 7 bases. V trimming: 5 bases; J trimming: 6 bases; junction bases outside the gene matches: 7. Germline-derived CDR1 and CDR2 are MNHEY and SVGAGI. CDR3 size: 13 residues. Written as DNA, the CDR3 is TGTGCCAGCAGTCGACGACAGGGAGCCGAGCAGTACTTC. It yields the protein CASSRRQGAEQYF.

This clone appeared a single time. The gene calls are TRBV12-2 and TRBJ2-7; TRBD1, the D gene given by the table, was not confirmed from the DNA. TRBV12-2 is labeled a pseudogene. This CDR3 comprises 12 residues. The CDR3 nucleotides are TGTGCAAGTCGCTTATGGGCGCTCGAGCAGTACTTC. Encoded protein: CASRLWALEQYF.

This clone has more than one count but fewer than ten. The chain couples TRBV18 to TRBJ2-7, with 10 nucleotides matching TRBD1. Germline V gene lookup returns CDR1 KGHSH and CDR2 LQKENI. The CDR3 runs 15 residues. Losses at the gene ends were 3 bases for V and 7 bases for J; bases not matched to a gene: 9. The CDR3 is CASSPGTGERGEQYF. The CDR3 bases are TGTGCCAGCTCACCCGGGACAGGGGAAAGAGGGGAGCAGTACTTC.

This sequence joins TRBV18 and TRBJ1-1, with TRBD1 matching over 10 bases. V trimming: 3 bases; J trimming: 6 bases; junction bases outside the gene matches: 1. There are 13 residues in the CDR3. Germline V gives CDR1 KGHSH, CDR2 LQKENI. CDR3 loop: CASSPGTGAEAFF. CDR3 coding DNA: TGTGCCAGCTCACCCGGGACAGGGGCTGAAGCTTTCTTT. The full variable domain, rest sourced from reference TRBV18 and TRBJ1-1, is NAGVMQNPRHLVRRRGQEARLRCSPMKGHSHVYWYRQLPEEGLKFMVYLQKENIIDESGMPKERFSAEFPKEGPSILRIQQVVRGDSAAYFCASSPGTGAEAFFGQGTRLTVV.

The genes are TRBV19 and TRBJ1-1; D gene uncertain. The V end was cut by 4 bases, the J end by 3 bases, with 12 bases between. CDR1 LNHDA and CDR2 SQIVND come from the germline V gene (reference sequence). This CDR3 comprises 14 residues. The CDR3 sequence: CASSKAGRDTEAFF. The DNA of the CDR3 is TGTGCCAGTAGTAAGGCCGGCCGGGACACTGAAGCTTTCTTT.

CDR3 DNA: TGTGCCACCATTAAGACGGCCCTACCTCGGGGGGCCAGAGACAATCAGCCCCAGCATTTT. Protein: CATIKTALPRGARDNQPQHF. The V and J genes are TRBV24-1 and TRBJ1-5, with D tentatively TRBD1 (6 bases). The germline gives CDR1 KGHDR, CDR2 SFDVKD. Trimming pared 8 bases from V and 3 bases from J, leaving 31 bases between. This CDR3 region has 20 residues.

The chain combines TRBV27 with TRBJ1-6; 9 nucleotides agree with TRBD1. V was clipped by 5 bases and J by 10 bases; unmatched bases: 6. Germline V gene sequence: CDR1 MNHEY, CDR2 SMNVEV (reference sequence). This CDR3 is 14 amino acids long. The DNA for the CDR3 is TGTGCCAGCAGTCCCGGGACAGGGCGGTCACCCCTCCACTTT. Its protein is CASSPGTGRSPLHF.

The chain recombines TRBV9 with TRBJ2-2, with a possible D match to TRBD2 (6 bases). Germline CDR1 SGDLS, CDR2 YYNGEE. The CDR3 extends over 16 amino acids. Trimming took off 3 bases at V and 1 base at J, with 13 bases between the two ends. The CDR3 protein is CASSAGRGENTGELFF. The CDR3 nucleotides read TGTGCCAGCAGCGCCGGGCGGGGAGAGAACACCGGGGAGCTGTTTTTT.

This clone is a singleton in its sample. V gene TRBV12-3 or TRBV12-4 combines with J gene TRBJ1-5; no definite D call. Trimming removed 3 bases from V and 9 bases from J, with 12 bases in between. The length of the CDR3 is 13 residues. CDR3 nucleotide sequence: TGTGCCAGCAGTTTTCAGGCTGCGTGGCCCCAGCATTTT. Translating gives CASSFQAAWPQHF.

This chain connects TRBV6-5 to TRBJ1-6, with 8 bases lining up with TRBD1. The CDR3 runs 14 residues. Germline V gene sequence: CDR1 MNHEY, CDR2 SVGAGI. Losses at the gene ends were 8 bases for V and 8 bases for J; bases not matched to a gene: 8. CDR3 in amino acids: CASGAQGEDSPLHF. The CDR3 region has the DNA TGTGCCAGCGGGGCACAGGGGGAGGATTCACCCCTCCACTTT.

Here the CDR3 reads CAISDSHSTDTQYF. In nucleotides, the CDR3 is TGTGCCATCAGTGACAGTCATAGCACAGATACGCAGTATTTT. The V call is TRBV10-3, the J call TRBJ2-3; D remains ambiguous. V lost 3 bases and J 0 bases, leaving 7 bases between the germline ends. The CDR3 runs to 14 residues. Germline V gene lookup returns CDR1 ENHRY and CDR2 SYGVKD.

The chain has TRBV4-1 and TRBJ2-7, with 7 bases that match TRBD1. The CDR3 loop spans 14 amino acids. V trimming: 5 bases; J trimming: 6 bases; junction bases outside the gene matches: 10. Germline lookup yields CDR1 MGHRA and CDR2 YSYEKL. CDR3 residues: CASSSRQGPAEQYF. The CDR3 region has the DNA TGCGCCAGCAGCTCTCGACAGGGCCCAGCCGAGCAGTACTTC.

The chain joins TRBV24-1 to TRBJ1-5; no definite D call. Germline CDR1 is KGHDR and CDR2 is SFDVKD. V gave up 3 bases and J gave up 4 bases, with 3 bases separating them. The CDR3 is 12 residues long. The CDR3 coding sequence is TGTGCCACCAGTGATATAAATCAGCCCCAGCATTTT. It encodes CATSDINQPQHF.